This T cell receptor beta chain was sequenced for a study of cytomegalovirus exposure and HLA in healthy donors. This clone has just one count. It was with 60 Vbeta and 13 Jbeta primers that the PCR ran. Profiling relied on immunoSEQ multiplex PCR, and the TCRdb table lists in-frame clones only, not all of them. The sample includes 100,000 to 150,000 clones, 75% to 85% of them seen just once. This CDR3 region has 12 residues. V was clipped by 8 bases and J by 2 bases, with 9 bases between them. Germline CDR1 SEHNR, CDR2 FQNEAQ (reference sequence). The sequencing sample was made of PBMCs. The sequence was obtained from a man aged 25-45 years in good health and CMV-seropositive. This chain connects TRBV7-9 to TRBJ1-1, with no clear D. This chain's CDR3 is CASGYYNTEAFF. The CDR3, as DNA: TGTGCCAGCGGCTACTATAACACTGAAGCTTTCTTT.